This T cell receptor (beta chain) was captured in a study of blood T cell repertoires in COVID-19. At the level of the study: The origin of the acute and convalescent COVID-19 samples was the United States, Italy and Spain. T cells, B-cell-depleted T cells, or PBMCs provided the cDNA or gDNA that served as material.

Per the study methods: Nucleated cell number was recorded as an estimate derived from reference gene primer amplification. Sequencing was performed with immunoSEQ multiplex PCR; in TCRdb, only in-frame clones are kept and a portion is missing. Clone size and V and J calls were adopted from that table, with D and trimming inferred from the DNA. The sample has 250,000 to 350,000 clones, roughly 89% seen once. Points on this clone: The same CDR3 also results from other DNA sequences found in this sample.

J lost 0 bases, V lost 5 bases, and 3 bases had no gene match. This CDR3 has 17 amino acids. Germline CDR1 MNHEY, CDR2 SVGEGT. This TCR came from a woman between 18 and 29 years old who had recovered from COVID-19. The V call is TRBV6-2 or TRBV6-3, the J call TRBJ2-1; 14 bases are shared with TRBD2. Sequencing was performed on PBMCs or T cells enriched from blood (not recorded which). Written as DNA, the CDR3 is TGTGCCAGCAGTCCCGGGACTAGCGGGAGCTCCTACAATGAGCAGTTCTTC. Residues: CASSPGTSGSSYNEQFF.